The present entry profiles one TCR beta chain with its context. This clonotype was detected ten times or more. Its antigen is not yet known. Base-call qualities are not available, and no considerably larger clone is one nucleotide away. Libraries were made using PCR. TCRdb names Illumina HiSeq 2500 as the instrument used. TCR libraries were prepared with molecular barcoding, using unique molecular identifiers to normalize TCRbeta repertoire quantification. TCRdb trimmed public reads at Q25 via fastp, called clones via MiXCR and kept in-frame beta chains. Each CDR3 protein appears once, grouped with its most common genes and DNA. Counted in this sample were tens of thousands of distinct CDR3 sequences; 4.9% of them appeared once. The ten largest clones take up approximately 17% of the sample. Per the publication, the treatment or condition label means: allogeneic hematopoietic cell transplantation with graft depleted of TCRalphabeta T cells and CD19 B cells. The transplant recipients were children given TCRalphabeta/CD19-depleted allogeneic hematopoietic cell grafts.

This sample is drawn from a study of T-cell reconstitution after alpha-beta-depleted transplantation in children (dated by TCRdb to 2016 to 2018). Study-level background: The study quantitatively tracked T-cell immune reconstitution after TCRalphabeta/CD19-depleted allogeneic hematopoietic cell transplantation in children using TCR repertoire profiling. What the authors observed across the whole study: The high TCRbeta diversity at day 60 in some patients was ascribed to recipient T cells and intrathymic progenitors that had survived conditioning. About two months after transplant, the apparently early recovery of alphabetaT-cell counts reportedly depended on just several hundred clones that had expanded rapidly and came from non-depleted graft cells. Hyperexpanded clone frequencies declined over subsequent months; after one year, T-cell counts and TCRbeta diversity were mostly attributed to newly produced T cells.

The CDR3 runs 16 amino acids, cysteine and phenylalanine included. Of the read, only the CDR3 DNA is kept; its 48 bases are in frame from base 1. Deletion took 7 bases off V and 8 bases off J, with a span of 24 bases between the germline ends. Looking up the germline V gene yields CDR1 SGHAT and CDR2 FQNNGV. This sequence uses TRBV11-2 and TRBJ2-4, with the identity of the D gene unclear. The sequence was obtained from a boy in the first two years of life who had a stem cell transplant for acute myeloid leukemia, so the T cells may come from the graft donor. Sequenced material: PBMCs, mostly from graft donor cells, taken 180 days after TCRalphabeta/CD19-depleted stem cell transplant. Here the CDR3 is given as CASTAGYQKGPDIQYF. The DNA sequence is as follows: TGTGCCAGCACCGCAGGCTACCAAAAAGGGCCCGACATTCAGTACTTC.